This is a list of T cell receptor beta chains from one sample in a study of regulatory T cells in long-lasting Graves disease. MiXCR, run by TCRdb on the multiplex PCR reads, gives a single entry per CDR3 protein. The sample contains about 460,000 distinct CDR3 sequences, about 22% of which appear only once. The sequenced sample was peripheral blood mononuclear cells (PBMCs), obtained when the disease was refractory, from a patient treated with antithyroid drugs. These receptors were taken from a female donor with Graves disease. Both conserved end residues are part of each CDR3. Fields, in order: D gene, J gene, V gene, clone size, CDR3 DNA, CDR3 protein. The D gene is left open where the match is weak. A row's size may be missing; if present it is once, few, many or a size class.

NA	TRBJ1-3	TRBV6-1	few	TGTGCCAGCAGACCCCCTGGCAGGGAGGGGAACACCATATATTTT	CASRPPGREGNTIYF
NA	TRBJ1-5	TRBV2	many	TGTGCCAGCAGCCCATTTAGCAATCAGCCCCAGCATTTT	CASSPFSNQPQHF
NA	TRBJ2-7	TRBV28	NA	TGTGCCAGCAGTCCATTCCTCAGGGTTAGTTTTCAGTACTTC	CASSPFLRVSFQYF
NA	TRBJ1-2	TRBV7-2	few	TGTGCCAGCCGACGTGGGGGGGGGAGAGGCTACACCTTC	CASRRGGGRGYTF
NA	TRBJ1-5	TRBV28	many	TGTGCCAGCAGTTTACGAGATTACAGAAGCAATCAGCCCCAGCATTTT	CASSLRDYRSNQPQHF
TRBD2	TRBJ2-5	TRBV9	many	TGTGCCAGCAGCGTAGCTAGCGGGGGGTCCGGAGAGACCCAGTACTTC	CASSVASGGSGETQYF
NA	TRBJ1-5	TRBV12-3/TRBV12-4	few	TGTGCCAGCAGTTTCGGCAGGGGAAGCAATCAGCCCCAGCATTTT	CASSFGRGSNQPQHF
NA	TRBJ1-1	TRBV5-5	NA	TGTGCCAGCAGCTTGAAGGCAGCGGGTTCTGAAGCTTTCTTT	CASSLKAAGSEAFF
NA	TRBJ1-5	TRBV19	NA	TGTGCCAGTAGTGGGGGGATGGGGATGGGAAATCAGCCCCAGCATTTT	CASSGGMGMGNQPQHF
NA	TRBJ2-2	TRBV5-6	NA	TGTGCCAGCAGCTTCGTTTCGGTGAGCGGCACCGGGGAGCTGTTTTTT	CASSFVSVSGTGELFF
NA	TRBJ1-1	TRBV24-1	many	TGTGCCACCAGTGATGGGGGAAACACTGAAGCTTTCTTT	CATSDGGNTEAFF
TRBD1	TRBJ1-2	TRBV14	NA	TGTGCCAGCAGCCAGATAAACCCGGGACAGGGAAGTAGTGGCTACACCTTC	CASSQINPGQGSSGYTF
NA	TRBJ1-1	TRBV3-1	NA	TGTGCCAGCAGCCTAGGGTATCCGCTGATTAACACTGAAGCTTTCTTT	CASSLGYPLINTEAFF
NA	TRBJ1-2	TRBV20-1	few	TGCAGTGCTAGAGTGGGGGGTGACTATGGCTACACCTTC	CSARVGGDYGYTF
NA	TRBJ2-7	TRBV28	many	TGTGCCAGCACCGCAAATGGGGGGCGAGTCGGAGAGCAGTACTTC	CASTANGGRVGEQYF
TRBD1	TRBJ1-1	TRBV24-1	NA	TGTGCCACCAGGGGGGACAGGGGATCGAACACTGAAGCTTTCTTT	CATRGDRGSNTEAFF
NA	TRBJ1-2	TRBV5-6	many	TGTGCCAGCAGCCGCTCCTATGGCTACACCTTC	CASSRSYGYTF
TRBD1	TRBJ1-1	TRBV3-1	NA	TGTGCCAGCAGCCAAGGAGGGCAGGGGGCCCGAACTGAAGCTTTCTTT	CASSQGGQGARTEAFF
NA	TRBJ2-7	TRBV28	many	TGTGCCAGCAGTTTATCCGTTTTTTCCGAGCAGTACTTC	CASSLSVFSEQYF
NA	TRBJ2-7	TRBV7-8	many	TGTGCCAGCAGACCACTGGGCCAAAGCCCCTACGAGCAGTACTTC	CASRPLGQSPYEQYF
TRBD1	TRBJ2-7	TRBV6-2/TRBV6-3	NA	TGTGCCAGCCGTTCGGGACAGAACTCCTACGAGCAGTACTTC	CASRSGQNSYEQYF
NA	TRBJ1-5	TRBV6-1	few	TGTGCCAGCAGTGAATGGGCACATTCCCATCAGCCCCAGCATTTT	CASSEWAHSHQPQHF
NA	TRBJ1-2	TRBV20-1	many	TGCAGTGCAGCCGGACGGAAAGCTAACTATGGCTACACCTTC	CSAAGRKANYGYTF
TRBD2	TRBJ2-4	TRBV7-2	many	TGTGCCAGCAGCTTAGCACTAGCGGGGGAAAACATTCAGTACTTC	CASSLALAGENIQYF
NA	TRBJ1-2	TRBV25-1	many	TGTGCCAGCAGCAGCTACTATGGCTACACCTTC	CASSSYYGYTF
NA	TRBJ2-7	TRBV7-9	many	TGTGCCAGCAGCTTAGAGGGGCTCGAGCAGTACTTC	CASSLEGLEQYF
NA	TRBJ2-5	TRBV6-1	few	TGTGCCAGCAGAGACGGAGGGGGGGAGACCCAGTACTTC	CASRDGGGETQYF
TRBD1	TRBJ2-7	TRBV6-5	many	TGTGCCAGCAGTTCCCAGAGCGGGACAGGGGAAGGGGAGCAGTACTTC	CASSSQSGTGEGEQYF
NA	TRBJ2-7	TRBV9	once	TGTGCCGGCAGCGTAGCTACGGGCAAGGGATGGGGTGAGCAGTACTTC	CAGSVATGKGWGEQYF
NA	TRBJ2-1	TRBV12-3/TRBV12-4	few	TGTGCCAGCAGTTTTGGGATTGAGCAGTTCTTC	CASSFGIEQFF
NA	TRBJ2-7	TRBV28	many	TGTGCCAGCAGCCCACAGGGCTTTCCCTACGAGCAGTACTTC	CASSPQGFPYEQYF
TRBD1	TRBJ1-2	TRBV28	many	TGTGCCAGCCGACAGGGACATGGCTACACCTTC	CASRQGHGYTF
NA	TRBJ1-6	TRBV19	few	TGTGCCAGTAGTGACCTGGGAGGAACCCCTTATAATTCACCCCTCCACTTT	CASSDLGGTPYNSPLHF
NA	TRBJ2-7	TRBV28	many	TGTGCCAGCAGCTCGGGACATGTCGAGGAGCAGTACTTC	CASSSGHVEEQYF
TRBD1	TRBJ1-1	TRBV28	many	TGTGCCAGCAGTTTTGCGGACAGGGCCACTGAAGCTTTCTTT	CASSFADRATEAFF
NA	TRBJ1-2	TRBV4-3	few	TGCGCCAGCAGCCAAGAGGGAGAGAGGGACTATGGCTACACCTTC	CASSQEGERDYGYTF
NA	TRBJ1-1	TRBV20-1	NA	TGCAGTGCTAGAGGCCAGGGGACGGCTAGAATGAACACTGAAGCTTTCTTT	CSARGQGTARMNTEAFF
NA	TRBJ1-2	TRBV20-1	many	TGCAGTGCAAGGGACCCAATAAACTATGGCTACACCTTC	CSARDPINYGYTF
TRBD1	TRBJ1-2	TRBV12-3/TRBV12-4	many	TGTGCCAGCACCGAGACAGGGAATAATGGCTACACCTTC	CASTETGNNGYTF
TRBD2	TRBJ2-2	TRBV28	many	TGTGCCAGCAGTTCCCCTGGCGGGAGGGAGTTCACCGGGGAGCTGTTTTTT	CASSSPGGREFTGELFF
NA	TRBJ1-2	TRBV4-3	NA	TGCGCCAGCAGCGAGGCCGGGGTAACTGGCTATGGCTACACCTTC	CASSEAGVTGYGYTF
NA	TRBJ1-1	TRBV28	many	TGTGCCAGCAGCAGGGTGGTGGCTTTCTTT	CASSRVVAFF
NA	TRBJ1-2	TRBV25-1	NA	TGTGCCAGCAGGGAAACACAGGGCACTAACTATGGCTACACCTTC	CASRETQGTNYGYTF
TRBD1	TRBJ1-2	TRBV20-1	NA	TGCAGTGCTAGTCCGACAGGGAAGGGGTATGGCTACACCTTC	CSASPTGKGYGYTF
NA	TRBJ1-1	TRBV6-1	many	TGTGCCAGCACTACGGGGAATACAGGGAGTGAAGCTTTCTTT	CASTTGNTGSEAFF
NA	TRBJ1-2	TRBV5-1	many	TGCGCCAGCACCTCGGGAGTGGGCGACGGCTACACCTTC	CASTSGVGDGYTF
NA	TRBJ1-1	TRBV20-1	many	TGCAGTGCTAGAGCCAGGGTAGTTTTCGCTGAAGCTTTCTTT	CSARARVVFAEAFF
NA	TRBJ1-2	TRBV20-1	NA	TGCAGTGCTAGACCCGGGAACTATGGCTACACCTTC	CSARPGNYGYTF